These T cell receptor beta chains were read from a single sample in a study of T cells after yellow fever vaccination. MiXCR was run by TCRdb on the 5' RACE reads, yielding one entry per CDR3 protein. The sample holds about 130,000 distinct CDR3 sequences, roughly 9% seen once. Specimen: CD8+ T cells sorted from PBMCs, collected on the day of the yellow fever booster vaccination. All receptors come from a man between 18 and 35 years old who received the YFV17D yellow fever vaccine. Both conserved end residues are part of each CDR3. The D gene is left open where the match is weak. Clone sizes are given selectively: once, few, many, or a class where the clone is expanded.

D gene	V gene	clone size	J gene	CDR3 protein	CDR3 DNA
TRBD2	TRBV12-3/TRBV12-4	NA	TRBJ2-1	CASSDRTSGKYNEQFF	TGTGCCAGCAGTGATAGGACTAGCGGAAAATACAATGAGCAGTTCTTC
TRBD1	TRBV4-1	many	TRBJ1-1	CASSQGQGATSWAEAFF	TGCGCCAGCAGCCAAGGGCAGGGGGCGACGTCATGGGCTGAAGCTTTCTTT
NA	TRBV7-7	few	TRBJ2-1	CASSLDLGAYNEQFF	TGTGCCAGCAGCCTAGACTTGGGGGCCTACAATGAGCAGTTCTTC
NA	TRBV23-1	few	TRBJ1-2	CASSQSGPEDSLYGYTF	TGCGCCAGCAGTCAATCGGGGCCGGAGGACAGCCTCTATGGCTACACCTTC
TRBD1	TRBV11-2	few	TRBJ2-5	CASSVPGQGPWQYF	TGTGCCAGCAGCGTGCCGGGACAGGGCCCCTGGCAGTACTTC
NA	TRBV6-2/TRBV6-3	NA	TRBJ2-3	CASSKSSTDTQYF	TGTGCCAGCAGTAAGTCTAGCACAGATACGCAGTATTTT
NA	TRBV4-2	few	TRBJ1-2	CASSQVGNRAYGYTF	TGTGCCAGCAGCCAAGTAGGGAACAGGGCCTATGGCTACACCTTC
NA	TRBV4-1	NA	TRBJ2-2	CASSQFINSESNTGELFF	TGCGCCAGCAGCCAATTTATAAACTCGGAATCGAACACCGGGGAGCTGTTTTTT
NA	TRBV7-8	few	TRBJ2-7	CASSFGGRSYEQYF	TGTGCCAGCAGCTTTGGGGGGCGATCCTACGAGCAGTACTTC
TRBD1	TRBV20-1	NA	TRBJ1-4	CSARNTGGRLEKLFF	TGCAGTGCTCGTAATACAGGGGGGAGGTTGGAGAAACTGTTTTTT
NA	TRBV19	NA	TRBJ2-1	CATSRGPADEQFF	TGTGCCACGAGCCGGGGCCCCGCCGATGAGCAGTTCTTC
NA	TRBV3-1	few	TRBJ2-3	CASGPGTDTQYF	TGTGCCAGCGGGCCCGGCACAGATACGCAGTATTTT
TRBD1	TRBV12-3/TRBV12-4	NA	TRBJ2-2	CASSQNRDRGSGELFF	TGTGCCAGCAGTCAGAACCGGGACAGGGGTTCCGGGGAGCTGTTTTTT
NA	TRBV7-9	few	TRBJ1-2	CASSGRIPANYGYTF	TGTGCCAGCAGCGGACGGATCCCTGCTAACTATGGCTACACCTTC
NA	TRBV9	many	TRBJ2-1	CASSVGERWSSYNEQFF	TGTGCCAGCAGCGTAGGTGAGCGCTGGAGCTCCTACAATGAGCAGTTCTTC
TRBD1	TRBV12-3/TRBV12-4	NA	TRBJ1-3	CASSSLSRDRGNTIYF	TGTGCCAGCAGTTCCCTTTCCCGGGACAGGGGAAACACCATATATTTT
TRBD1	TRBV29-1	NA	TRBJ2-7	CSVGDRTYEQYF	TGCAGCGTTGGGGACAGGACCTACGAGCAGTACTTC
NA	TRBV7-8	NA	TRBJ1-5	CASSSQTKETFTQPQHF	TGTGCCAGCAGCTCGCAGACTAAGGAGACGTTCACTCAGCCCCAGCATTTT
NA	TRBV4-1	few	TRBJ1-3	CASSQGPPGAGNTIYF	TGCGCCAGCAGCCAAGGCCCCCCAGGGGCAGGAAACACCATATATTTT
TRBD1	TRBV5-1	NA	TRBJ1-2	CASSDRGVYGYTF	TGCGCCAGCAGCGACAGGGGGGTTTATGGCTACACCTTC
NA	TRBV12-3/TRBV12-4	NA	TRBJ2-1	CASSLSDRNNEQFF	TGTGCCAGCAGTTTATCGGACAGAAACAATGAGCAGTTCTTC
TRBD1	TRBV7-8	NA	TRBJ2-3	CASSRRTGGESTDTQYF	TGTGCCAGCAGCCGGCGGACAGGGGGCGAGAGCACAGATACGCAGTATTTT
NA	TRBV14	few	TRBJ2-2	CASSPGPRTWELFF	TGTGCCAGCAGCCCCGGGCCTCGGACCTGGGAGCTGTTTTTT
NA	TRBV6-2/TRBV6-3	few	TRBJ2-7	CASRYPLGSYEQYF	TGTGCCAGCAGATACCCTCTCGGATCCTACGAGCAGTACTTC
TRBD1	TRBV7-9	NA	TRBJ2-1	CASSARQGPTTPYF	TGTGCCAGCAGCGCCAGACAGGGGCCTACTACACCCTACTTC
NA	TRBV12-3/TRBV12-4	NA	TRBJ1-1	CASLSWQTNTEAFF	TGTGCCAGCTTATCGTGGCAGACGAACACTGAAGCTTTCTTT
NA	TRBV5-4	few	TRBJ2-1	CASSDPTVNEQFF	TGTGCCAGCAGCGACCCGACGGTCAATGAGCAGTTCTTC
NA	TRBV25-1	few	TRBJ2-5	CASSSRAETQYF	TGTGCCAGCAGTAGCAGGGCGGAGACCCAGTACTTC
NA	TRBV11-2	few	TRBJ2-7	CASSLREQYF	TGTGCCAGCAGCTTGAGGGAGCAGTACTTC
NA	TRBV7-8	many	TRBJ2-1	CASSLVGVEQFF	TGTGCCAGCAGCTTAGTTGGAGTTGAGCAGTTCTTC
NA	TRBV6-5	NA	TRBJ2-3	CASSYSPGRVTDTQYF	TGTGCCAGCAGTTACTCCCCAGGCCGTGTCACAGATACGCAGTATTTT
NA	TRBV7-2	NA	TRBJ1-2	CASTFGPNYGYTF	TGTGCCAGCACCTTCGGACCGAACTATGGCTACACCTTC
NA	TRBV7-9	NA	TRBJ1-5	CASSSRGGAFEPQHF	TGTGCCAGCAGCTCCCGGGGGGGGGCTTTTGAGCCCCAGCATTTT
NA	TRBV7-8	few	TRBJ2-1	CAWGSPNEQFF	TGTGCTTGGGGCAGCCCCAATGAGCAGTTCTTC
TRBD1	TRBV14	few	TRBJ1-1	CASSQGDREITEAFF	TGTGCCAGCAGCCAAGGGGACAGGGAGATCACTGAAGCTTTCTTT
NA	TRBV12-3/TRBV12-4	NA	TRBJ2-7	CASSFSGAYEQYF	TGTGCCAGCAGTTTTTCGGGGGCCTACGAGCAGTACTTC